This TCR beta chain was observed in a study of post-analysis software for immune sequencing data (dated by TCRdb to the mid-2010s). General notes on the study: Recorded disease courses included relapsing-remitting, secondary progressive and progressive-relapsing multiple sclerosis, with some patients lacking subtype annotation. The patient repertoires were set against 10 or so previously published healthy control repertoires from donors whose ages ranged from roughly 6 to 26 years. A subset of samples was prepared in parallel using single-end sample barcoding, then pooled and co-amplified after Illumina adapter ligation.

Library creation used PCR. These reads were obtained on an Illumina HiSeq 2500. Unique molecular identifiers were incorporated into TCR beta cDNA libraries to reduce PCR and sequencing biases. Every 1 to 10 million input T cells yielded approximately 500,000 cDNA molecules, meaning each molecule approximated one T cell. The patient libraries were prepared and sequenced with the same protocol used for the earlier healthy control dataset. Within a given batch, samples were prepared together, multiplexed and sequenced on the same HiSeq lane. Per the original workflow: MIGEC handled the raw barcoded reads, throwing out single-read molecular identifier groups before consensus assembly and CDR3 extraction. Clonotype tables were post-analysed with VDJtools, and diversity was normalized by down-sampling all datasets to the smallest sample size. In repertoire overlap clustering, CDR3 amino acid sequences, but not nucleotide sequences, were matched to correct batch-related cross-sample contamination. The raw public reads went through TCRdb reprocessing: fastp at Q25, MiXCR clone calling, in-frame beta chains kept. Rows with one shared CDR3 protein collapse into an entry with the most common genes and DNA. The V and J calls and clone size come from TCRdb's table, not from the authors' own analysis. In this sample the table shows 800,000 to 950,000 distinct CDR3 sequences, approximately 57% of which occur a single time. The top ten constitute around 4.5% of the sample.

Study-wide conclusions, independent of this receptor: The multiple sclerosis patient group was slightly younger than the control group. Compared with controls, multiple sclerosis patients had significantly lower normalized Chao1 diversity, a finding suggesting substantial peripheral T-cell clonal expansion. Strong co-clustering of samples prepared in the same batch was shown by direct clustering with F measure, prompting a batch-effect correction. Several TRBV segments, including TRBV5-6, TRBV5-1 and TRBV20-1, were significantly more frequent in patients than controls.

To demonstrate the VDJtools post-analysis software, TCR beta repertoires were profiled from the peripheral blood of roughly 14 young patients with multiple sclerosis. The multiple sclerosis patients were children and adolescents ranging in age from roughly 6 to 15 years. Concerning this clonotype itself: The clone's antigen remains unknown. No base-level quality is on record; no much larger clone is a single base apart.

Trimming costs V 0 bases and J 2 bases, and their ends lie 5 bases apart. Taken from cysteine to phenylalanine, the CDR3 has 15 residues. Of the read, only the CDR3 DNA is kept; its 45 bases are in frame from base 1. From a lookup of the germline V gene, CDR1 and CDR2 are LGHNA and YNFKEQ. Source material: blood. The sequence links TRBV4-2 to TRBJ2-6; no D gene call is confident. The clonotype was recovered from a girl aged 10 to 17 with multiple sclerosis. The DNA reads TGTGCCAGCAGCCAAGACGTAACTGGGGCCAACGTCCTGACTTTC. Its protein product is CASSQDVTGANVLTF.